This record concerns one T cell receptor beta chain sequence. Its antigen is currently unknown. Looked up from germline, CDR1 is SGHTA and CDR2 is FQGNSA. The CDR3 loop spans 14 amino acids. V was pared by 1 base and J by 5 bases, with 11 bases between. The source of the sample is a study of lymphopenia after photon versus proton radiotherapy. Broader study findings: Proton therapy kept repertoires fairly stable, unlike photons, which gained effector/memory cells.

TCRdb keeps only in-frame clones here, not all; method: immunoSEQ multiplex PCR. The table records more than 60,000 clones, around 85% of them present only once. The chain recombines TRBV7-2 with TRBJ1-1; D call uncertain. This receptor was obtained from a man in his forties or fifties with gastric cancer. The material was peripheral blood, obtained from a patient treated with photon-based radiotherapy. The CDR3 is CASSLGRTRTEAFF. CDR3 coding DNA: TGTGCCAGCAGCTTAGGAAGAACAAGGACTGAAGCTTTCTTT.